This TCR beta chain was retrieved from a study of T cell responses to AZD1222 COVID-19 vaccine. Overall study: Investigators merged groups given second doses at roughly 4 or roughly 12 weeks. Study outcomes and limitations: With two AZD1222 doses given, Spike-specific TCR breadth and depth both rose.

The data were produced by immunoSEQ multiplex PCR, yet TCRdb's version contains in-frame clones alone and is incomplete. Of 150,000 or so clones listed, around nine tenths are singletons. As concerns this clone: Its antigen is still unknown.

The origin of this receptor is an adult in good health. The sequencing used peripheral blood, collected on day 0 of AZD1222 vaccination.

CDR3 in amino acids: CATSGRWSTEAFF. In DNA form, the CDR3 reads TGTGCCACCAGCGGGAGGTGGAGCACTGAAGCTTTCTTT. The chain joins TRBV15 to TRBJ1-1; D remains unclear. This CDR3 spans 13 amino acids. V was pared by 5 bases and J by 4 bases, with 11 bases between. The germline gives CDR1 LNHNV, CDR2 YYDKDF (reference sequence).